This TCR beta chain was observed in a study of post-analysis software for immune sequencing data. General study points: Patients showed TRBV5-6, TRBV5-1 and TRBV20-1 among about five TRBV segments more frequent than in controls.

Losses at the gene ends were 2 bases for V and 5 bases for J; bases not matched to a gene: 2. Germline V gives CDR1 SGHDT, CDR2 YYEEEE. This CDR3 is built from 13 residues. The TCR beta cDNA libraries carried unique molecular identifiers. MiXCR, applied by TCRdb to the PCR reads, yields one record per CDR3 protein. The table includes about 460,000 distinct CDR3 sequences, 45% detected once. The sample holds a few counts of this clonotype. Its matching antigen is unknown. This TCR derives from a girl aged 10 to 17 with multiple sclerosis. The V call is TRBV5-6, the J call TRBJ2-5; 8 bases align to TRBD1. Sequencing was carried out using blood. The CDR3 spells CASSFRDRETQYF. CDR3 nucleotide sequence: TGTGCCAGCAGCTTCCGGGACAGGGAGACCCAGTACTTC.